This T cell receptor beta chain came from a study of shared clonotypes between healthy human individuals. Study details: CD8 memory received one plate per donor, CD8 naive two, CD4 memory three and CD4 naive three.

V was cut by 4 bases and J by 0 bases, with 15 bases left in between. CDR3 length equals 16 residues. The germline V gene encodes CDR1 SGHRS and CDR2 YFSETQ. Around 220 ng DNA, 30,000 or so T cell genomes, went into each sorted-subset replicate PCR. TCRdb keeps only in-frame clones here, not all; method: immunoSEQ multiplex PCR. Of fewer than 2.5 million clones listed, 93% were seen once; the top ten hold around 0.4%. All participating donors were Caucasian adults from Nashville, Tennessee. The TCR comes from a young man in good health. Some clones in this sample may be carry-over from other donors' samples. The sequenced material came from naive CD4+ T cells from PBMCs. Described subset: CD45RA+ positively selected. The genes are TRBV5-1 and TRBJ2-3; tentatively, D is TRBD2 (6 bases). CDR3 sequence: CASSPTRGVSTDTQYF. The CDR3 nucleotides are TGCGCCAGCAGCCCCACTCGCGGGGTTAGCACAGATACGCAGTATTTT.